These 26 T cell receptor beta chains were all obtained from the same sample, sequenced in a study of response to subunit inactivated influenza vaccine. MiXCR was run by TCRdb on the RT-PCR reads, yielding one entry per CDR3 protein. Of around 570,000 distinct CDR3 sequences in the sample, 7.6% were seen once. The sequences come from PBMCs from blood, collected about 23 months after vaccination. These receptors all stem from a man aged 50 to 75 who received an inactivated influenza vaccine.

This clonotype was seen a handful of times. The chain combines TRBV4-1 with TRBJ2-1, with D perhaps matching TRBD1 (5 bases). V lost 1 base, J lost 2 bases, and 6 bases lay in between. This CDR3 has 14 residues. Germline V gene sequence: CDR1 MGHRA, CDR2 YSYEKL. For the CDR3, the DNA is TGCGCCAGCAGCCAAGGCAGGGCCTACAATGAGCAGTTCTTC. The encoded protein is CASSQGRAYNEQFF.

A few counts support this clonotype. J is TRBJ1-6 and V is TRBV2; tentatively, D is TRBD1 (5 bases). The CDR3 consists of 15 residues. The ends were cut back, 1 base at V and 6 bases at J, with 10 bases in the middle. Germline V gene lookup returns CDR1 SNHLY and CDR2 FYNNEI. CDR3 loop: CASSEGPRGNSPLHF. The CDR3 DNA follows: TGTGCCAGCAGTGAAGGCCCTAGGGGTAATTCACCCCTCCACTTT.

The table lists this clonotype with a few counts. The V and J genes are TRBV7-6 and TRBJ2-2; no reliable D call. V was trimmed by 5 bases and J by 5 bases, leaving 15 bases between them. CDR3 size: 15 residues. CDR1 and CDR2 (germline): SGHVS, FNYEAQ. CDR3 amino acids: CASSPGPVLTGELFF. The CDR3 DNA reads as TGTGCCAGCAGCCCCGGGCCCGTTTTGACCGGGGAGCTGTTTTTT.

This clonotype rates as medium-sized. The V call is TRBV9, the J call TRBJ2-3; D is possibly TRBD1 or TRBD2 (6 bases each). V lost 5 bases to trimming and J lost 0 bases, with 13 bases between them. The germline V gene encodes CDR1 SGDLS and CDR2 YYNGEE. CDR3 length equals 15 residues. The CDR3 DNA sequence: TGTGCCAGCAGTCTCGGGGGCCACAGCACAGATACGCAGTATTTT. Translated: CASSLGGHSTDTQYF.

This clonotype was observed many times. The rearrangement joins TRBV9 to TRBJ2-3; weak D call: TRBD1 (5 bases). Germline V gives CDR1 SGDLS, CDR2 YYNGEE. The germline V and J ends were trimmed by 2 bases and 2 bases, with 9 bases remaining between them. The CDR3 is made up of 14 amino acids. The CDR3 region is CASSVTGATDTQYF. In DNA, the CDR3 is TGTGCCAGCAGCGTCACAGGCGCCACAGATACGCAGTATTTT.

A few counts support this clonotype. The V and J genes are TRBV18 and TRBJ1-1, with D perhaps TRBD1 (6 bases). V lost 3 bases and J 3 bases, leaving 14 bases between the germline ends. This CDR3 has 15 residues. From germline, CDR1 is KGHSH and CDR2 LQKENI. The CDR3 loop is CASSPQGWEDTEAFF. In nucleotides, the CDR3 is TGTGCCAGCTCACCGCAGGGGTGGGAGGACACTGAAGCTTTCTTT.

As regards this clonotype: In this CDR3 the conserved last residue, phenylalanine or tryptophan, is missing, so a read error is likely. The chain links TRBV4-3 to TRBJ2-1; D is uncertain. V lost 0 bases and J 0 bases, leaving 9 bases between the germline ends. Germline V CDR1 and CDR2: LGHNA, YSLEER. CDR3 length: 16 residues. The CDR3 is CASSQDRPSSYNEQFL. The CDR3 DNA reads TGCGCCAGCAGCCAAGATCGGCCTAGCTCCTACAATGAGCAGTTCCTC.

This chain connects TRBV30 to TRBJ2-1; 7 bases match TRBD2. This CDR3 region has 14 residues. Germline loops: CDR1 GTSNPN, CDR2 SVGIG (reference sequence). V trimming: 1 base; J trimming: 3 bases; junction bases outside the gene matches: 3. CDR3 region: CAWSGASGYNEQFF. The CDR3 DNA reads TGTGCCTGGAGTGGGGCTAGCGGCTACAATGAGCAGTTCTTC.

J is TRBJ1-4 and V is TRBV25-1, with D unresolved. This CDR3 is 17 amino acids long. CDR1 MGHDK and CDR2 SYGVNS come from the germline V gene. Trimming pared 7 bases from V and 0 bases from J, leaving 18 bases between. CDR3 region: CASTASLGLATNEKLFF. The CDR3 coding sequence is TGTGCCAGCACTGCAAGTCTGGGCCTAGCAACTAATGAAAAACTGTTTTTT. Using reference TRBV25-1 and TRBJ1-4 for the parts outside the CDR3, the full variable domain is EADIYQTPRYLVIGTGKKITLECSQTMGHDKMYWYQQDPGMELHLIHYSYGVNSTEKGDLSSESTVSRIRTEHFPLTLESARPSHTSQYLCASTASLGLATNEKLFFGSGTQLSVL.

A few counts support this clonotype. The chain employs TRBV7-2 and TRBJ2-6, with D unclear. V was cut by 5 bases and J by 2 bases, with 10 bases left in between. Germline CDR1 reads SGHTA; CDR2 reads FQGNSA. The CDR3 is made up of 15 amino acids. CDR3 residues: CASSSLGPGANVLTF. CDR3 coding DNA: TGTGCCAGCAGCAGCCTCGGGCCTGGGGCCAACGTCCTGACTTTC.

This clonotype was observed many times. The V call is TRBV29-1, the J call TRBJ2-3; no firm D call. The germline V and J ends were trimmed by 3 bases and 4 bases, with 8 bases remaining between them. This CDR3 comprises 12 residues. CDR1 SQVTM and CDR2 ANQGSEA come from the germline V gene. CDR3 nucleotides: TGCAGCGTTGACCGCCAGGCAGATACGCAGTATTTT. This codes for CSVDRQADTQYF.

This clonotype has a count of ten or more. The chain recombines TRBV5-1 with TRBJ2-3, with D unresolved. From germline, CDR1 is SGHRS and CDR2 YFSETQ. V dropped 3 bases and J dropped 0 bases, with 8 bases sitting between them. The CDR3 length is 14 residues. In nucleotides, the CDR3 is TGCGCCAGCAGCTCTATAGGGAGCACAGATACGCAGTATTTT. It translates to CASSSIGSTDTQYF. The full variable domain, its missing parts supplied by reference TRBV5-1 and TRBJ2-3, is KAGVTQTPRYLIKTRGQQVTLSCSPISGHRSVSWYQQTPGQGLQFLFEYFSETQRNKGNFPGRFSGRQFSNSRSEMNVSTLELGDSALYLCASSSIGSTDTQYFGPGTRLTVL.

This clonotype turned up a few times. The CDR3 is CASSLGLGTHVQETQYF. For the CDR3, the DNA is TGTGCCAGCAGCTTAGGTCTCGGGACACACGTCCAAGAGACCCAGTACTTC. The genes are TRBV11-3 and TRBJ2-5; TRBD1 might be the D (6 bases). The germline V and J ends were trimmed by 1 base and 1 base, with 16 bases remaining between them. Germline CDR1 SGHNT, CDR2 YENEEA. The CDR3 covers 17 residues.

This clonotype was counted ten times or more. The genes are TRBV10-3 and TRBJ2-2; D not certain. V was clipped by 7 bases and J by 0 bases, with 12 bases between them. Germline CDR1 is ENHRY and CDR2 is SYGVKD. This CDR3 contains 15 residues. CDR3 in amino acids: CAIKNSIPNTGELFF. The CDR3 DNA reads TGTGCCATCAAAAACTCGATCCCGAACACCGGGGAGCTGTTTTTT.

Ten or more counts support this clonotype. V and J are TRBV7-6 and TRBJ2-1; a possible D gene is TRBD1 (6 bases). CDR1 and CDR2 from the germline V gene are SGHVS and FNYEAQ. Trimming pared 1 base from V and 2 bases from J, leaving 9 bases between. CDR3 length: 15 residues. The DNA for the CDR3 is TGTGCCAGCAGCTTAGGGGGGCCCCCCTACAATGAGCAGTTCTTC. It is translated as CASSLGGPPYNEQFF.

The chain combines TRBV15 with TRBJ2-5; 8 positions agree with TRBD1. This CDR3 has 16 amino acids. Germline assignment: CDR1 LNHNV and CDR2 YYDKDF (reference sequence). The J segment lost 4 bases and the V segment lost 0 bases, leaving 7 bases of the junction unmatched. The CDR3 protein is CATSREPGDRSETQYF. In nucleotides, the CDR3 is TGTGCCACCAGCAGAGAACCGGGGGACAGGTCAGAGACCCAGTACTTC.

This clonotype was seen ten or more times. The genes are TRBV5-6 and TRBJ2-1, with 8 nucleotides matching TRBD2. The ends lost 6 bases at V and 9 bases at J; junction bases unmatched: 8. CDR3 length equals 13 residues. Germline CDR1 and CDR2: SGHDT and YYEEEE. This CDR3 is CASTASGLGEQFF. CDR3 nucleotide sequence: TGTGCCAGCACTGCTAGCGGGCTAGGTGAGCAGTTCTTC.

This clonotype has a count of ten or more. The chain links TRBV7-9 to TRBJ2-1, with 8 bases lining up with TRBD1. With 5 bases clipped from V and 5 bases from J, the junction kept 11 bases outside the gene matches. The germline gives CDR1 SEHNR, CDR2 FQNEAQ (reference sequence). This CDR3 is built from 16 residues. The CDR3 nucleotides are TGTGCCAGCAGCCACTGGACAGGGCTTCTTAACAATGAGCAGTTCTTC. This translates into CASSHWTGLLNNEQFF.

The J gene is TRBJ2-1, the V gene TRBV10-3; D possibly uses TRBD1 or TRBD2 (7 bases each). Germline V gives CDR1 ENHRY, CDR2 SYGVKD. The ends were cut back, 3 bases at V and 3 bases at J, with 27 bases in the middle. The CDR3 contains 20 residues. The CDR3 DNA reads TGTGCCATCAGTGATGTACCGGGACAGAAGGGTGAGCGGGACTACAATGAGCAGTTCTTC. Translated: CAISDVPGQKGERDYNEQFF.

This clonotype showed up many times. V usage is TRBV28 and J usage is TRBJ2-7; D call uncertain. The germline V gene has CDR1 MDHEN and CDR2 SYDVKM. V dropped 1 base and J dropped 9 bases, with 19 bases sitting between them. The CDR3 has 15 residues. As DNA, the CDR3 is TGTGCCAGCAGTTTATTTTTGGGAAACCATCTACGGCAGTACTTC. Protein: CASSLFLGNHLRQYF.

This clonotype appeared a few times. The chain recombines TRBV11-2 with TRBJ2-2, with 15 bases matching TRBD2. Unmatched junction bases numbered 6, after V lost 4 bases and J lost 3 bases. Germline V lookup: CDR1 SGHAT, CDR2 FQNNGV. The CDR3 covers 18 residues. The CDR3 reads CASSSGLAGGLDTGELFF. The DNA of the CDR3 is TGTGCCAGCAGCTCGGGACTAGCGGGGGGTCTGGACACCGGGGAGCTGTTTTTT. Drawing the rest from reference TRBV11-2 and TRBJ2-2, the complete variable domain is EAGVAQSPRYKIIEKRQSVAFWCNPISGHATLYWYQQILGQGPKLLIQFQNNGVVDDSQLPKDRFSAERLKGVDSTLKIQPAKLEDSAVYLCASSSGLAGGLDTGELFFGEGSRLTVL.

This clonotype appeared a few times. The rearrangement uses TRBV7-2 and TRBJ1-1; no reliable D call. V was pared by 1 base and J by 4 bases, with 16 bases between. This CDR3 has 16 amino acids. Germline values: CDR1 SGHTA, CDR2 FQGNSA. The chain's CDR3 is CASSLGWAGSSTEAFF. For the CDR3, the DNA is TGTGCCAGCAGCTTAGGATGGGCAGGTTCAAGCACTGAAGCTTTCTTT. Together with reference TRBV7-2 and TRBJ1-1, the CDR3 gives the full variable domain: GAGVSQSPSNKVTEKGKDVELRCDPISGHTALYWYRQSLGQGLEFLIYFQGNSAPDKSGLPSDRFSAERTGGSVSTLTIQRTQQEDSAVYLCASSLGWAGSSTEAFFGQGTRLTVV.

The chain combines TRBV28 with TRBJ1-1; D not certain. Germline V gene lookup returns CDR1 MDHEN and CDR2 SYDVKM. The CDR3 length is 13 residues. Trimming took off 5 bases at V and 6 bases at J, with 13 bases between the two ends. The CDR3 spells CASSHRSYAEAFF. The CDR3 DNA reads TGTGCCAGCAGTCACAGATCTTACGCTGAAGCTTTCTTT.

This clonotype has a handful of counts. The rearrangement uses TRBV20-1 and TRBJ1-5; perhaps TRBD1 as D (6 bases). CDR1 is DFQATT, CDR2 SNEGSKA, per germline (reference sequence). This CDR3 region has 14 residues. Trimming took off 3 bases at V and 2 bases at J, with 11 bases between the two ends. The CDR3 sequence is CSARGANGNQPQHF. CDR3 nucleotide sequence: TGCAGTGCTAGGGGGGCTAACGGCAATCAGCCCCAGCATTTT.

This clonotype has a handful of counts. The chain carries TRBV13 and TRBJ2-7; 8 bases match TRBD2. The length of the CDR3 is 16 residues. The junction had 16 bases not matched to a gene; V was cut back by 5 bases and J by 7 bases. CDR1 is PRHDT, CDR2 FYEKMQ, per germline (reference sequence). The CDR3 spells CASSPTGLEPSQEQYF. The CDR3 DNA is TGTGCCAGCAGCCCCACGGGACTAGAGCCCTCGCAGGAGCAGTACTTC. Complete variable domain (other parts from reference TRBV13 and TRBJ2-7): AAGVIQSPRHLIKEKRETATLKCYPIPRHDTVYWYQQGPGQDPQFLISFYEKMQSDKGSIPDRFSAQQFSDYHSELNMSSLELGDSALYFCASSPTGLEPSQEQYFGPGTRLTVT.

V gene TRBV18 combines with J gene TRBJ1-3; 7 positions match TRBD1. The CDR3 runs 15 residues. J gave up 0 bases and V 3 bases, and 2 bases lay outside the gene matches. From germline, CDR1 is KGHSH and CDR2 LQKENI. In DNA, the CDR3 is TGTGCCAGCTCACCGGGACAGCACTCTGGAAACACCATATATTTT. As protein: CASSPGQHSGNTIYF. Looking up the rest from reference TRBV18 and TRBJ1-3 gives the full variable domain: NAGVMQNPRHLVRRRGQEARLRCSPMKGHSHVYWYRQLPEEGLKFMVYLQKENIIDESGMPKERFSAEFPKEGPSILRIQQVVRGDSAAYFCASSPGQHSGNTIYFGEGSWLTVV.